This entry lists 10 T cell receptor beta chains sequenced from one sample in a study of blood T cells in healthy people across ages. A second roughly 7 to 11 cycle PCR used barcoded and J-beta primers. TCRdb re-called the 5' RACE reads through MiXCR, storing one row per CDR3 protein. The table shows about 1.4 million distinct CDR3 sequences, with around 55% occurring only once. Material: blood. These receptors originate from a man younger than 35 in good health.

This clonotype was counted a single time. This chain uses TRBV30 with TRBJ2-1; D gene unclear. This CDR3 has 14 residues. In germline, CDR1 is GTSNPN, CDR2 SVGIG (reference sequence). Trimming pared 4 bases from V and 15 bases from J, leaving 25 bases between. The CDR3 DNA follows: TGTGCCTGGACAGAGGCGGCCGAATTCTCAGGATGGTTCTTC. This translates into CAWTEAAEFSGWFF.

This chain uses TRBV25-1 with TRBJ2-7; TRBD2 agrees at 7 bases. CDR3 length: 12 amino acids. J gave up 6 bases and V 6 bases, and 5 bases lay outside the gene matches. Germline V gene data show CDR1 as MGHDK and CDR2 as SYGVNS. This chain's CDR3 is CASSGLVPEQYF. Written as DNA, the CDR3 is TGTGCCAGCAGCGGACTAGTCCCCGAGCAGTACTTC.

The V call is TRBV19, the J call TRBJ2-1; D may be TRBD2 (6 bases). The assigned J gene may be wrong: the sequence end matches TRBJ2-7 better. The CDR3 totals 17 residues. Germline V CDR1 and CDR2: LNHDA, SQIVND (reference sequence). The DNA for the CDR3 is TGTGCCAGTAGTATAACCCAGGGACGGGACTCCTACAATGAGCAGTACTTC. Residues: CASSITQGRDSYNEQYF.

The chain combines TRBV20-1 with TRBJ2-1; TRBD1 matches 9 bases. CDR3 length: 15 amino acids. The germline CDR1 and CDR2 sequences are DFQATT and SNEGSKA (reference sequence). Unmatched junction bases numbered 7, after V lost 0 bases and J lost 7 bases. The CDR3 spells CSARDRGTGFNEQFF. The CDR3 DNA sequence: TGCAGTGCTAGAGATCGGGGGACAGGGTTTAATGAGCAGTTCTTC.

The chain has TRBV20-1 and TRBJ2-7; TRBD1 matches 8 bases. The CDR3 consists of 13 residues. Losses at the gene ends were 0 bases for V and 3 bases for J; bases not matched to a gene: 1. Germline lookup yields CDR1 DFQATT and CDR2 SNEGSKA (reference sequence). Written as DNA, the CDR3 is TGCAGTGCTAGAGAACAGGGGGACTACGAGCAGTACTTC. Translating gives CSAREQGDYEQYF.

In this sample, this clonotype turned up a few times. The chain carries TRBV20-1 and TRBJ2-5, with a possible D match to TRBD1 (5 bases). This CDR3 region has 13 residues. The germline CDR1 and CDR2 sequences are DFQATT and SNEGSKA (reference sequence). Trimming removed 4 bases from V and 1 base from J, with 10 bases in between. The CDR3 nucleotides are TGCAGTGCTATACAGGCCCCCCAAGAGACCCAGTACTTC. As protein: CSAIQAPQETQYF.

The chain recombines TRBV2 with TRBJ1-6, with D possibly being TRBD1 (5 bases). The CDR3 contains 15 residues. From germline, CDR1 is SNHLY and CDR2 FYNNEI. The V gene lost 1 base and the J gene lost 4 bases, with 8 bases spanning the gap. Here the CDR3 DNA reads TGTGCCAGCAGTGAAGAGGGGATATATAATTCACCCCTCCACTTT. The encoded protein is CASSEEGIYNSPLHF.

In its sample, this clonotype was seen a few times. This rearrangement joins TRBV4-3 to TRBJ2-5, with TRBD2 as a possible D gene (5 bases). Trimming removed 0 bases from V and 6 bases from J, with 11 bases in between. The CDR3 is 14 residues long. Germline CDR1 LGHNA, CDR2 YSLEER. CDR3 in DNA: TGCGCCAGCAGCCAAGACGGGAATTCAAAGACCCAGTACTTC. Translated: CASSQDGNSKTQYF.

This clonotype has at least ten counts. A read error is possible here, since a much larger clone lies one base away. The chain uses TRBV20-1 and TRBJ2-5; TRBD1 matches 9 bases. V was pared by 2 bases and J by 11 bases, with 21 bases of the junction left unmatched. The CDR3 spans 17 residues. Germline lookup yields CDR1 DFQATT and CDR2 SNEGSKA (reference sequence). In DNA, the CDR3 is TGCAGTGCTAGATCGCGGACAGGGGCATTAGAGAGAAATGAGCAGTACTTC. Encoded protein: CSARSRTGALERNEQYF.

The J gene is TRBJ1-1, the V gene TRBV27; D is ambiguous. Trimming cost V 2 bases and J 6 bases, with 16 bases left between them. There are 15 residues in the CDR3. The V gene's germline CDR1 is MNHEY and CDR2 SMNVEV (reference sequence). The DNA for the CDR3 is TGTGCCAGCAGTTTAATTGCATCGGTATTCTCTGAAGCTTTCTTT. Protein product: CASSLIASVFSEAFF.